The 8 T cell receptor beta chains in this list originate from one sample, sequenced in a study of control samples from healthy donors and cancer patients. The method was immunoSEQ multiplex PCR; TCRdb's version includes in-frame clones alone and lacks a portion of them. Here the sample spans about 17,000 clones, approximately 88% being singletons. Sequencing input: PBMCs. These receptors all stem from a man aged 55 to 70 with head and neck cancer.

The CDR3 is CASSTTGSLDTQYF. The CDR3 coding sequence is TGTGCCAGCAGCACAACCGGGAGTCTGGATACGCAGTATTTT. The chain uses TRBV7-3 and TRBJ2-3, with D perhaps TRBD2 (6 bases). The CDR3 is 14 amino acids. The germline V gene encodes CDR1 SGHTA and CDR2 FQGTGA. Trimming removed 5 bases from V and 6 bases from J, with 15 bases in between.

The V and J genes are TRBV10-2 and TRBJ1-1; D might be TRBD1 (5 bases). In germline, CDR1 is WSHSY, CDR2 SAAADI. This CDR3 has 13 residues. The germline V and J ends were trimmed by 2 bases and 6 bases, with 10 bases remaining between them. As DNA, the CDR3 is TGCGCCAGCAGTGAGGACAGAATATCTGAAGCTTTCTTT. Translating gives CASSEDRISEAFF.

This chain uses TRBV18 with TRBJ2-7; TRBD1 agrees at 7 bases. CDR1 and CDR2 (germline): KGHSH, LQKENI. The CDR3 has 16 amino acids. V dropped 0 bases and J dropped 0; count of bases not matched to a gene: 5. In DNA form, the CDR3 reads TGTGCCAGCTCACCACCGGGACAGCGGAGCTCCTACGAGCAGTACTTC. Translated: CASSPPGQRSSYEQYF.

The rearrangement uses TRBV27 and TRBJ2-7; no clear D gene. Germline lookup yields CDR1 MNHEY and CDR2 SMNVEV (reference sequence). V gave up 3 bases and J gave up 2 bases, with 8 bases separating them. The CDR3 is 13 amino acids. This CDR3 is CASSFGQPYEQYF. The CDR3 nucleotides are TGTGCCAGCAGTTTCGGGCAGCCCTACGAGCAGTACTTC.

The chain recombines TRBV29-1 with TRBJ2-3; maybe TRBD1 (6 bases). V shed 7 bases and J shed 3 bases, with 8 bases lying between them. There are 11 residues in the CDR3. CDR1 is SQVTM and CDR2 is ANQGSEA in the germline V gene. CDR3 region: CSAQGTDTQYF. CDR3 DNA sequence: TGCAGCGCCCAGGGGACAGATACGCAGTATTTT.

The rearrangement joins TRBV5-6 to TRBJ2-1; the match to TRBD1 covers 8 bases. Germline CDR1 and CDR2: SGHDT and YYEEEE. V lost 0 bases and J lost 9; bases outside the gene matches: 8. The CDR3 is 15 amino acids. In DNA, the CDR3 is TGTGCCAGCAGCTTGGTGGACAGGGTGGGGAGTGAGCAGTTCTTC. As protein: CASSLVDRVGSEQFF.

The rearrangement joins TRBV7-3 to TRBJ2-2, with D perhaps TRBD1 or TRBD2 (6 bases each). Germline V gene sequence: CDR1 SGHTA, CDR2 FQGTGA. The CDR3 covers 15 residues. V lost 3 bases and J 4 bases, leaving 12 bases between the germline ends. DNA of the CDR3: TGTGCCAGCAGCTTCCACCCGGGGGCCACCGGGGAGCTGTTTTTT. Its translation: CASSFHPGATGELFF.

The CDR3 here is CASSSRQGSGFGELFF. DNA for the CDR3: TGTGCCAGCAGTAGCCGTCAAGGGTCTGGTTTCGGGGAGCTGTTTTTT. The chain combines TRBV2 with TRBJ2-2; unclear D gene. V was shortened by 5 bases and J by 7 bases, with 20 bases between the two germline ends. The CDR3 consists of 16 residues. Germline V gives CDR1 SNHLY, CDR2 FYNNEI.